This TCR beta chain was recorded in a study of CD8 T cells in ankylosing spondylitis. General observations from the study: There was a TCR beta motif, made of several highly homologous variants, that appeared characteristic of ankylosing spondylitis blood.

This clonotype was seen a handful of times. Its antigen remains unidentified. TCRdb re-analysed the 5' RACE reads in MiXCR, keeping a single row per CDR3 protein. Of about 800,000 distinct CDR3 sequences listed, about 11% were seen once; the top ten hold approximately 0.5%. The germline V gene has CDR1 DFQATT and CDR2 SNEGSKA (reference sequence). After removal of 4 bases from V and 5 bases from J, the junction contained 19 bases not matched to a gene. The CDR3 has 17 amino acids. This chain joins TRBV20-1 and TRBJ1-1; 7 nucleotides line up with TRBD1. The specimen sequenced was blood, either unsorted or a sorted T cell fraction (not recorded which). The TCR originated in a male donor with ankylosing spondylitis. DNA for the CDR3: TGCAGTGCTACCTCTCCGTGGCCAAGACAGGGTAGTACTGAAGCTTTCTTT. Its translation is CSATSPWPRQGSTEAFF.